Shown below are 16 T cell receptor beta chains from a single sample sequenced in a study of lymphopenia after photon versus proton radiotherapy. Here immunoSEQ multiplex PCR was the method, and the copy in TCRdb shows in-frame clones only, minus some. Of 150,000 to 200,000 clones in the sample, 80% to 90% were seen once. The starting material was peripheral blood, obtained from a patient treated with photon-based radiotherapy. All receptors derive from a man aged 45 to 65 with gastric cancer.

This rearrangement joins TRBV5-1 to TRBJ2-6; D is uncertain. CDR3 length equals 14 residues. Per the germline V gene, CDR1 is SGHRS and CDR2 is YFSETQ. V lost 0 bases to trimming and J lost 4 bases, with 5 bases between them. CDR3 DNA sequence: TGCGCCAGCAGCTTGGAAGTAGGGGCCAACGTCCTGACTTTC. Protein product: CASSLEVGANVLTF.

The rearrangement links TRBV19 to TRBJ1-3; D is uncertain. Trimming took off 5 bases at V and 0 bases at J, with 8 bases between the two ends. Germline loops: CDR1 LNHDA, CDR2 SQIVND (reference sequence). The CDR3 totals 14 residues. The CDR3 loop reads CASSERYSGNTIYF. For the CDR3, the DNA is TGTGCCAGTAGTGAGCGGTACTCTGGAAACACCATATATTTT.

The chain recombines TRBV5-1 with TRBJ2-5, with 10 bases lining up with TRBD2. The CDR3 consists of 16 residues. Germline V gives CDR1 SGHRS, CDR2 YFSETQ. Trimming at V came to 0 bases and at J to 4 bases, leaving 6 bases not matched to a gene. This CDR3 is CASSLELAGVTETQYF. The CDR3 DNA is TGCGCCAGCAGCTTGGAGCTAGCGGGAGTGACAGAGACCCAGTACTTC.

The rearrangement links TRBV7-6 to TRBJ2-1, with D maybe TRBD1 (6 bases). V lost 1 base and J 7 bases, leaving 8 bases between the germline ends. The germline V gene has CDR1 SGHVS and CDR2 FNYEAQ. This CDR3 region has 13 residues. CDR3 sequence reads: CASSLDRVNEQFF. For the CDR3, the DNA is TGTGCCAGCAGCTTAGACAGGGTAAATGAGCAGTTCTTC.

This clone was observed a single time. The chain has TRBV5-8 and TRBJ2-7, with 8 nucleotides matching TRBD1. The CDR3 totals 13 residues. Trimming took 6 bases from V and 0 from J; bases not matched to a gene: 2. Germline-derived CDR1 and CDR2 are SGHTS and YDEGEE. The CDR3 nucleotides are TGTGCCAGCAACAGGGGGATCTCCTACGAGCAGTACTTC. Amino acid sequence: CASNRGISYEQYF.

This chain connects TRBV6-1 to TRBJ2-2; either TRBD1 or TRBD2 may fit D (6 bases each). V lost 3 bases and J lost 5, with 16 bases in between. CDR3 length: 16 residues. CDR1 MNHNS and CDR2 SASEGT come from the germline V gene. The CDR3 region is CASSDFPGGATGELFF. CDR3 DNA sequence: TGTGCCAGCAGTGATTTCCCCGGGGGCGCAACCGGGGAGCTGTTTTTT.

The rearrangement joins TRBV30 to TRBJ2-6; D assignment may be TRBD1 or TRBD2 (5 bases each). Germline values: CDR1 GTSNPN, CDR2 SVGIG (reference sequence). V lost 3 bases, J lost 0 bases, and 15 bases lay in between. This CDR3 comprises 17 residues. The CDR3 spells CAWRRGRTRSGANVLTF. The CDR3 DNA sequence: TGTGCCTGGAGGAGGGGCAGAACCCGCTCTGGGGCCAACGTCCTGACTTTC.

The V call is TRBV28, the J call TRBJ2-7; 9 positions match TRBD2. The CDR3 length is 16 residues. Trimming at V came to 1 base and at J to 7 bases, leaving 11 bases not matched to a gene. CDR1 is MDHEN and CDR2 is SYDVKM in the germline V gene. CDR3 nucleotide sequence: TGTGCCAGCAGTTTATCTGGTGGCGGGAGGGCGGGGGAGCAGTACTTC. Translation: CASSLSGGGRAGEQYF.

This clone appeared a few times. The V and J genes are TRBV30 and TRBJ2-7; no firm D call. The CDR3 consists of 16 residues. Germline CDR1 GTSNPN, CDR2 SVGIG (reference sequence). V was clipped by 2 bases and J by 0 bases, with 17 bases between them. CDR3 nucleotides: TGTGCCTGGAGTACACGATTTGGCACCAGCTCCTACGAGCAGTACTTC. Encoded protein: CAWSTRFGTSSYEQYF.

The rearrangement joins TRBV4-2 to TRBJ2-1; tentative D call: TRBD2 (6 bases). Trimming cost V 0 bases and J 9 bases, with 15 bases left between them. The length of the CDR3 is 15 residues. The germline gives CDR1 LGHNA, CDR2 YNFKEQ. The CDR3 DNA reads TGTGCCAGCAGCCAAGAGACGGGAGTCGGGTCTGAGCAGTTCTTC. It specifies CASSQETGVGSEQFF.

V gene TRBV5-6 combines with J gene TRBJ1-5, with 7 bases aligning to TRBD1. Germline CDR1 and CDR2: SGHDT and YYEEEE. CDR3 length: 16 amino acids. The V segment lost 1 base and the J segment 2 bases; nucleotides outside the gene matches: 6. The CDR3, as DNA: TGTGCCAGCAGCTTGAGGAACAGGGGAGGCAATCAGCCCCAGCATTTT. Amino acid sequence: CASSLRNRGGNQPQHF.

This clone turned up a few times. V is TRBV19 and J is TRBJ1-1; TRBD1 is a possible D gene (5 bases). Germline V gene data show CDR1 as LNHDA and CDR2 as SQIVND (reference sequence). This CDR3 contains 14 residues. V gave up 10 bases and J gave up 4 bases, with 19 bases separating them. This CDR3 is CATSSGTPSTEAFF. In DNA, the CDR3 is TGTGCCACCTCTTCCGGGACCCCAAGCACTGAAGCTTTCTTT.

This clone was recorded a few times. The rearrangement links TRBV7-6 to TRBJ2-7, with D maybe TRBD1 (6 bases). V was trimmed by 5 bases and J by 6 bases, leaving 8 bases between them. This CDR3 has 11 amino acids. In germline, CDR1 is SGHVS, CDR2 FNYEAQ. The CDR3 here is CASSIGGEQYF. In DNA form, the CDR3 reads TGTGCCAGCAGCATAGGGGGCGAGCAGTACTTC.

The V gene is TRBV5-1, the J gene TRBJ1-2, with unresolved D. Germline values: CDR1 SGHRS, CDR2 YFSETQ. The ends were cut back, 0 bases at V and 5 bases at J, with 8 bases in the middle. The CDR3 length is 13 residues. CDR3 bases: TGCGCCAGCAGCTTGGGAGCGGAATATGGCTACACCTTC. This codes for CASSLGAEYGYTF.

This clone was observed once. V usage is TRBV5-1 and J usage is TRBJ2-1, with 12 nucleotides matching TRBD2. Losses at the gene ends were 0 bases for V and 7 bases for J; bases not matched to a gene: 8. This CDR3 is 17 amino acids long. Germline V gene lookup returns CDR1 SGHRS and CDR2 YFSETQ. The CDR3 reads CASSLALAGGRGNEQFF. For the CDR3, the DNA is TGCGCCAGCAGCTTGGCCCTAGCGGGAGGGCGTGGGAATGAGCAGTTCTTC.

This clone was found once. The CDR3 spells CASSLASPQETQYF. The CDR3 DNA reads as TGTGCCAGCAGCCTGGCTAGTCCGCAAGAGACCCAGTACTTC. This chain joins TRBV11-2 and TRBJ2-5; D ambiguous. CDR1 is SGHAT, CDR2 FQNNGV, per germline. The CDR3 length is 14 residues. Trimming took off 5 bases at V and 2 bases at J, with 12 bases between the two ends.